Included here is one TCR beta chain sequence, with context. The record originates from a study of blood T cell repertoires in COVID-19. Study in general: The study drew acute and convalescent COVID-19 samples from the United States, Italy and Spain. Sample material is recorded as cDNA or gDNA derived from T cells, B-cell-depleted T cells, or PBMCs.

Data came from immunoSEQ multiplex PCR; TCRdb stores just in-frame clones and leaves some out. Here the sample spans about 12,000 clones, 55% to 85% being singletons. The CDR3 loop spans 11 amino acids. Germline assignment: CDR1 SEHNR and CDR2 FQNEAQ (reference sequence). V was pared by 1 base and J by 9 bases, with 6 bases between. This sequence joins TRBV7-9 and TRBJ2-5; D not resolved. This clonotype originated in a man aged 55-75 years with COVID-19, enrolled during active disease. Input material: peripheral blood. DNA of the CDR3: TGTGCCAGCAGCTTAGACAGACCCCAGTACTTC. It yields the protein CASSLDRPQYF.